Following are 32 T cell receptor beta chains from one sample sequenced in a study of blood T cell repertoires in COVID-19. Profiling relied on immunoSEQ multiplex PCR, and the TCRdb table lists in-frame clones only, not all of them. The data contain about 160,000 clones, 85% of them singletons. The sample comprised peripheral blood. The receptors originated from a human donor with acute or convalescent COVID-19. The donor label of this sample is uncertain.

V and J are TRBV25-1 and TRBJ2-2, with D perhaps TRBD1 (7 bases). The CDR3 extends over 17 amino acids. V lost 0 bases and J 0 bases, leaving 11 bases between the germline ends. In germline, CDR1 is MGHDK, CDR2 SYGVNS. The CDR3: CASSEYAGQPNTGELFF. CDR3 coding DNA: TGTGCCAGCAGTGAATATGCGGGACAGCCGAACACCGGGGAGCTGTTTTTT. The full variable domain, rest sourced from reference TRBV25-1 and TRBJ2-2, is EADIYQTPRYLVIGTGKKITLECSQTMGHDKMYWYQQDPGMELHLIHYSYGVNSTEKGDLSSESTVSRIRTEHFPLTLESARPSHTSQYLCASSEYAGQPNTGELFFGEGSRLTVL.

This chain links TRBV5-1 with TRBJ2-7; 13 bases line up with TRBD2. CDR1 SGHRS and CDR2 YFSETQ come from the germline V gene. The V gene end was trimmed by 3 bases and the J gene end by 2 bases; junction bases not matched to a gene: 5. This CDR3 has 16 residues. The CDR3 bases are TGCGCCAGCAGCTCGCAGACTAGCGGGGGGCCCTACGAGCAGTACTTC. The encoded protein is CASSSQTSGGPYEQYF.

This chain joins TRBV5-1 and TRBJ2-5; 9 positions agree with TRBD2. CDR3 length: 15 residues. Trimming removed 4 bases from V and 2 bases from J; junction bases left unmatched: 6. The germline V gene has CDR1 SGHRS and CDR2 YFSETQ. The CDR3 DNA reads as TGCGCCAGCAGCCCAGGGAGCGGGGGGCAAGAGACCCAGTACTTC. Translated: CASSPGSGGQETQYF. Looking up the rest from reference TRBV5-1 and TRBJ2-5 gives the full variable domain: KAGVTQTPRYLIKTRGQQVTLSCSPISGHRSVSWYQQTPGQGLQFLFEYFSETQRNKGNFPGRFSGRQFSNSRSEMNVSTLELGDSALYLCASSPGSGGQETQYFGPGTRLLVL.

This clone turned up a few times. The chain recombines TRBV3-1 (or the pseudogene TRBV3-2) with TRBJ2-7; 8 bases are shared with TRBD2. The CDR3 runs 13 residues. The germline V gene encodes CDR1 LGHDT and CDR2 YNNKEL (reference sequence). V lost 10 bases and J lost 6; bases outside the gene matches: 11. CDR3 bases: TGTGCCACGGGGGGGGCTAGCCCAGGCGAGCAGTACTTC. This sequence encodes CATGGASPGEQYF.

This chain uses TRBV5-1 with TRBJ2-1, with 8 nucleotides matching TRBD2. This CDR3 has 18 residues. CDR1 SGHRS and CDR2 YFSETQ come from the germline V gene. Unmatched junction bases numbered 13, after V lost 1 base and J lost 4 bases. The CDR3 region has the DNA TGCGCCAGCAGCTTGAAGAGCGGGGGACCAAAACCTTACAATGAGCAGTTCTTC. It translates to CASSLKSGGPKPYNEQFF.

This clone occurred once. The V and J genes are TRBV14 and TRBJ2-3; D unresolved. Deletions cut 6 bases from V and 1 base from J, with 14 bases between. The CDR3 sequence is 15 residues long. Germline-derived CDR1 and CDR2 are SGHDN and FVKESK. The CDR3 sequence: CASSPDTIRTDTQYF. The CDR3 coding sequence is TGTGCCAGCAGTCCAGACACAATCCGCACAGATACGCAGTATTTT.

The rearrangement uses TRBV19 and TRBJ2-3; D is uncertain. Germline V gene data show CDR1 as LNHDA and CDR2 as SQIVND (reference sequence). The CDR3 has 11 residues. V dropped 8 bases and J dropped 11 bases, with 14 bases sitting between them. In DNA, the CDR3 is TGTGCCAGTCGGAGCCCAATGGGGCAGTATTTT. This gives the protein CASRSPMGQYF.

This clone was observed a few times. The CDR3: CASSYVQVGQPQHF. Here the CDR3 DNA reads TGTGCCAGCAGTTACGTCCAGGTTGGTCAGCCCCAGCATTTT. The chain links TRBV6-2 or TRBV6-3 to TRBJ1-5; no clear D gene. Looked up from germline, CDR1 is MNHEY and CDR2 is SVGEGT. This CDR3 is built from 14 residues. V gave up 2 bases and J gave up 6 bases, with 11 bases separating them.

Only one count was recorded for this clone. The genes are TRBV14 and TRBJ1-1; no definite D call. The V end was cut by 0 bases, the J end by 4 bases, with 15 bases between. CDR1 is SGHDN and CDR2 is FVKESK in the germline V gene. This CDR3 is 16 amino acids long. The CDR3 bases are TGTGCCAGCAGCCAAGAAGGTTTCCGGAGATTCACTGAAGCTTTCTTT. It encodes CASSQEGFRRFTEAFF.

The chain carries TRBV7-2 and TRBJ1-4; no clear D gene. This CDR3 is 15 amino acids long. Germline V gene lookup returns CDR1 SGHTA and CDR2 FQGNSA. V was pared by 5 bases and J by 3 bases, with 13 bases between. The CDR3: CASSPQTFSNEKLFF. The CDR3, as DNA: TGTGCCAGCAGCCCGCAGACATTCTCTAATGAAAAACTGTTTTTT.

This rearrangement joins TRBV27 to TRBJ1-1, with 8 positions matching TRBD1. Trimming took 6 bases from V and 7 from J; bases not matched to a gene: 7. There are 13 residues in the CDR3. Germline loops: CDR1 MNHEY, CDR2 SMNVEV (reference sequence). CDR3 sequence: CASRRTGSGEAFF. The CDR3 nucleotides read TGTGCCAGCAGGAGGACAGGGTCTGGTGAAGCTTTCTTT.

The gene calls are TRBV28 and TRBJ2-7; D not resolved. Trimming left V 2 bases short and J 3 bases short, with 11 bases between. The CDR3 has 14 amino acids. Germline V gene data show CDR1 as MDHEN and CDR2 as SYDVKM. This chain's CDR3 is CASSLDTSIYEQYF. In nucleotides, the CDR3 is TGTGCCAGCAGTTTAGACACCTCGATCTACGAGCAGTACTTC.

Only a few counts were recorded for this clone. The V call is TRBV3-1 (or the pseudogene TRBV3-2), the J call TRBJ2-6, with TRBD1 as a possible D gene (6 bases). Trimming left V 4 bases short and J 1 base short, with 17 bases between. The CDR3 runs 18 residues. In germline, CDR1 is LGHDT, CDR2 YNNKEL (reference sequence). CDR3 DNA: TGTGCCAGCAGCCTAAGACAGGCGAAGTGGTCTGGGGCCAACGTCCTGACTTTC. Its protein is CASSLRQAKWSGANVLTF.

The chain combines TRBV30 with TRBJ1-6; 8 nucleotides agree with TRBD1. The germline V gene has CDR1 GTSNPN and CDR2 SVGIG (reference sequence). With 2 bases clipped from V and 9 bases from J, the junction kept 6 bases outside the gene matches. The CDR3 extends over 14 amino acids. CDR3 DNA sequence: TGTGCCTGGAGTCCGACAGGGGAGGGTTCACCCCTCCACTTT. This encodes CAWSPTGEGSPLHF.

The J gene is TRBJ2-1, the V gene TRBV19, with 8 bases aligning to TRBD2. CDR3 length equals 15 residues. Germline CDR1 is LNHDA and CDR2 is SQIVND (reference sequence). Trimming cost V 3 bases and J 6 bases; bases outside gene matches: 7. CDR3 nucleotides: TGTGCCAGTAGTATTCGGCGGGGGGAAGGCAATGAGCAGTTCTTC. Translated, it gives CASSIRRGEGNEQFF.

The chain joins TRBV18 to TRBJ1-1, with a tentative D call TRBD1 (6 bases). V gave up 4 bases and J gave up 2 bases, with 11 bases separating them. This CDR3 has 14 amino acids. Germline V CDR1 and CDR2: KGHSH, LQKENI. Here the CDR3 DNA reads TGTGCCAGCTCACTCGGACAGACTAACACTGAAGCTTTCTTT. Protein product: CASSLGQTNTEAFF.

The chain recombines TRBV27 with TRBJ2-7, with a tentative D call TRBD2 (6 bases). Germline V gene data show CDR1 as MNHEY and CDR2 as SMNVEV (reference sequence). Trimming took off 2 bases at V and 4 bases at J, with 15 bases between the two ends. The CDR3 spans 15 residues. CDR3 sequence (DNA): TGTGCCAGCAGTTTAGTCGGGGGAAACCCTTACGAGCAGTACTTC. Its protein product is CASSLVGGNPYEQYF.

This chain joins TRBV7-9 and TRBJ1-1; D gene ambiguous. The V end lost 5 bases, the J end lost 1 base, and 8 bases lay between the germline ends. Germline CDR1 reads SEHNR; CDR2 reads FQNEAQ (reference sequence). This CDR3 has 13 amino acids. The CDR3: CASSPSTNTEAFF. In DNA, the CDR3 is TGTGCCAGCAGCCCTTCTACGAACACTGAAGCTTTCTTT.

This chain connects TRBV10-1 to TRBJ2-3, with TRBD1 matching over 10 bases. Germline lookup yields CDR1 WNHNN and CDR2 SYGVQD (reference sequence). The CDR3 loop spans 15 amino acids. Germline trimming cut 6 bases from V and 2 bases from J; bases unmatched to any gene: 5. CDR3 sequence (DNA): TGCGCCAGCAGGAGGGACAGGGGCAACACAGATACGCAGTATTTT. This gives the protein CASRRDRGNTDTQYF.

The CDR3 sequence: CASKVKRGPQETQYF. DNA for the CDR3: TGTGCCAGCAAAGTGAAGCGGGGGCCCCAAGAGACCCAGTACTTC. The chain recombines TRBV2 with TRBJ2-5; 8 positions agree with TRBD2. The CDR3 covers 15 residues. Trimming cost V 7 bases and J 1 base; bases outside gene matches: 8. Germline V gene data show CDR1 as SNHLY and CDR2 as FYNNEI.

The chain's CDR3 is CASSLRTEPNQPQHF. DNA of the CDR3: TGTGCCAGCAGCTTACGAACAGAACCTAATCAGCCCCAGCATTTT. The chain employs TRBV7-8 and TRBJ1-5; the D is unclear. This CDR3 has 15 amino acids. Trimming pared 2 bases from V and 4 bases from J, leaving 12 bases between. Germline values: CDR1 SGHVS, CDR2 FQNEAQ.

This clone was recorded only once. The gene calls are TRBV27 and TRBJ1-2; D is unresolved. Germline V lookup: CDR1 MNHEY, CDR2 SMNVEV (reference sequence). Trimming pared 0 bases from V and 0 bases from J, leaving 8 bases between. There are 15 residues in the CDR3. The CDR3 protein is CASSLSQDSNYGYTF. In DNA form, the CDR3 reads TGTGCCAGCAGTTTATCGCAGGATTCTAACTATGGCTACACCTTC.

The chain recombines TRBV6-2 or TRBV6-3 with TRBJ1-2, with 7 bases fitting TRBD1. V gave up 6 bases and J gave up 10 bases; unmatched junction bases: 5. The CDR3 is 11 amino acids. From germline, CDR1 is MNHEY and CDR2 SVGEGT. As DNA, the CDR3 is TGTGCCAGCAGCTTGACAGGGCACTACACCTTC. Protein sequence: CASSLTGHYTF.

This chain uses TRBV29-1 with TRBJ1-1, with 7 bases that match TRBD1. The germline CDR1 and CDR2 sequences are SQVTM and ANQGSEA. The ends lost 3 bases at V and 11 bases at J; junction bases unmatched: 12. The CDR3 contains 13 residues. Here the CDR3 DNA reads TGCAGCGTTGATAAGGGGGCGCAGACTCCTGCTTTCTTT. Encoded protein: CSVDKGAQTPAFF.

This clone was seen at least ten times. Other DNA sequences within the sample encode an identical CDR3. CDR3 sequence reads: CASSVGPGANTEAFF. The CDR3 DNA reads TGTGCCAGCAGCGTAGGGCCAGGGGCGAACACTGAAGCTTTCTTT. V usage is TRBV9 and J usage is TRBJ1-1; a weak D match, TRBD1 (6 bases). Trimming cost V 0 bases and J 1 base, with 10 bases left between them. CDR3 length: 15 residues. CDR1 and CDR2 from the germline V gene are SGDLS and YYNGEE.

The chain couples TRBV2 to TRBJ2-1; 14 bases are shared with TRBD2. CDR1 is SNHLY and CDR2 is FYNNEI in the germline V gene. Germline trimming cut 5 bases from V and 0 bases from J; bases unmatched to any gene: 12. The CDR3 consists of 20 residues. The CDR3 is CASSLIGLAGGSSSYNEQFF. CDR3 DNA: TGTGCCAGCAGTCTGATCGGACTAGCGGGGGGTTCGAGCTCCTACAATGAGCAGTTCTTC. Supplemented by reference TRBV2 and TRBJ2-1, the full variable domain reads EPEVTQTPSHQVTQMGQEVILRCVPISNHLYFYWYRQILGQKVEFLVSFYNNEISEKSEIFDDQFSVERPDGSNFTLKIRSTKLEDSAMYFCASSLIGLAGGSSSYNEQFFGPGTRLTVL.

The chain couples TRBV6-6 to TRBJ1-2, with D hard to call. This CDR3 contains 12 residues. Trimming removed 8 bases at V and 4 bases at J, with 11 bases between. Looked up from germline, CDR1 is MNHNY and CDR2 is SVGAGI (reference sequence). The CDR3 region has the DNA TGTGCCAGCTCCCCGACAATCTATGGCTACACCTTC. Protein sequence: CASSPTIYGYTF.

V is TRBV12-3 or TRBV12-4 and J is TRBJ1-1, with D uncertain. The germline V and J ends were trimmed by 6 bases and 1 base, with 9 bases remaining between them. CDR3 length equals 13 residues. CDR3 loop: CASSQAGNTEAFF. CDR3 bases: TGTGCCAGCAGCCAAGCGGGGAACACTGAAGCTTTCTTT.

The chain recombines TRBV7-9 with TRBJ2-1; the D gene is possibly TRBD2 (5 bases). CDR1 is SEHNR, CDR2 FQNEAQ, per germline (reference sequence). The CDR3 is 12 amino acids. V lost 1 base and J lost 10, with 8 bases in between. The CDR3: CASSLVTGEQFF. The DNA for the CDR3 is TGTGCCAGCAGCTTAGTAACGGGAGAGCAGTTCTTC.

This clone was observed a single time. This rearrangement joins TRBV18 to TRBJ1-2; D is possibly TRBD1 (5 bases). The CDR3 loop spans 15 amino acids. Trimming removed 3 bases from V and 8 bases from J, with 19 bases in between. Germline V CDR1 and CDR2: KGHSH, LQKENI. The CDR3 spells CASSPIRDLMGGYTF. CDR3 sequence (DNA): TGTGCCAGCTCACCTATTCGGGACTTGATGGGGGGCTACACCTTC.

The CDR3 bases are TGTGCCAGCATGACACAACCGAACACTGAAGCTTTCTTT. Protein product: CASMTQPNTEAFF. This chain joins TRBV28 and TRBJ1-1; D is ambiguous. This CDR3 region has 13 residues. Looked up from germline, CDR1 is MDHEN and CDR2 is SYDVKM. V lost 7 bases, J lost 1 base, and 10 bases lay in between.

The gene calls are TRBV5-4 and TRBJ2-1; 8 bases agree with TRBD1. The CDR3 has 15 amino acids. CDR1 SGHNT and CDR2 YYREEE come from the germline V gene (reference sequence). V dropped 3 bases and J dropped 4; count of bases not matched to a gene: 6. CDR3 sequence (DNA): TGTGCCAGCAGCTCTGACAGGGGCCGTTACAATGAGCAGTTCTTC. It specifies CASSSDRGRYNEQFF.